Listed here are 24 T cell receptor beta chains from one sample, sequenced in a study of OX40 agonist ivuxolimab in advanced cancers. TCRdb's table, derived via immunoSEQ multiplex PCR, lists solely in-frame clones and lacks some. The table has tens of thousands of clones, roughly 88% seen once. Sequencing was performed on CD4+ or CD8+ T cells sorted from blood, taken in a trial of the OX40 agonist ivuxolimab. The receptors were gathered from an adult with an advanced solid tumor such as melanoma, head and neck, liver or kidney cancer.

The chain uses TRBV19 and TRBJ2-5; no clear D. This CDR3 spans 13 amino acids. V gave up 2 bases and J gave up 7 bases, with 11 bases separating them. Germline-derived CDR1 and CDR2 are LNHDA and SQIVND (reference sequence). The CDR3 nucleotides are TGTGCCAGTAGTATATCGCAGTTTCGGACCCAGTACTTC. Translated, it gives CASSISQFRTQYF.

The chain joins TRBV27 to TRBJ2-7; D gene unclear. The CDR3 covers 11 residues. V was pared by 5 bases and J by 1 base, with 3 bases between. CDR1 and CDR2 from the germline V gene are MNHEY and SMNVEV (reference sequence). In DNA, the CDR3 is TGTGCCAGCAGTACTTCCTACGAGCAGTACTTC. Its protein is CASSTSYEQYF.

The chain recombines TRBV11-2 with TRBJ2-5, with TRBD1 matching 8 bases. CDR1 SGHAT and CDR2 FQNNGV come from the germline V gene. Trimming took 6 bases from V and 5 from J; bases not matched to a gene: 11. The CDR3 contains 15 residues. CDR3 in amino acids: CASRNRSGGFETQYF. The DNA for the CDR3 is TGTGCCAGCAGAAATAGGTCAGGGGGCTTCGAGACCCAGTACTTC.

The genes are TRBV7-2 and TRBJ1-5; D gene uncertain. Germline lookup yields CDR1 SGHTA and CDR2 FQGNSA. The CDR3 totals 13 residues. Trimming pared 5 bases from V and 3 bases from J, leaving 8 bases between. The CDR3 DNA reads as TGTGCCAGCAGCGCCGACAACAATCAGCCCCAGCATTTT. Translation: CASSADNNQPQHF.

The rearrangement joins TRBV7-2 to TRBJ2-5; 9 bases are shared with TRBD2. This CDR3 has 15 amino acids. Losses at the gene ends were 6 bases for V and 2 bases for J; bases not matched to a gene: 7. Germline values: CDR1 SGHTA, CDR2 FQGNSA. The CDR3 loop is CASRPTSGPQETQYF. The CDR3 nucleotides read TGTGCCAGCAGACCAACTAGCGGGCCTCAAGAGACCCAGTACTTC.

The chain combines TRBV27 with TRBJ1-5; D might be TRBD1 (6 bases). Germline CDR1 is MNHEY and CDR2 is SMNVEV (reference sequence). V was pared by 2 bases and J by 1 base, with 9 bases between. There are 15 residues in the CDR3. CDR3 bases: TGTGCCAGCAGTTTAGTAGGGGGGAGCAATCAGCCCCAGCATTTT. Residues: CASSLVGGSNQPQHF.

This chain joins TRBV28 and TRBJ2-3; D is perhaps TRBD2 (6 bases). The CDR3 covers 15 residues. The germline V gene has CDR1 MDHEN and CDR2 SYDVKM. Trimming left V 5 bases short and J 4 bases short, with 16 bases between. The CDR3 coding sequence is TGTGCCAGCAGTCCGAATGGACTATTTTCAGATACGCAGTATTTT. It specifies CASSPNGLFSDTQYF. Drawing the rest from reference TRBV28 and TRBJ2-3, the complete variable domain is DVKVTQSSRYLVKRTGEKVFLECVQDMDHENMFWYRQDPGLGLRLIYFSYDVKMKEKGDIPEGYSVSREKKERFSLILESASTNQTSMYLCASSPNGLFSDTQYFGPGTRLTVL.

The V gene is TRBV9, the J gene TRBJ1-1; a possible D gene is TRBD1 (6 bases). The germline gives CDR1 SGDLS, CDR2 YYNGEE. V dropped 3 bases and J dropped 4 bases, with 10 bases sitting between them. The CDR3 totals 13 residues. Here the CDR3 reads CASSAGGGTEAFF. The CDR3, as DNA: TGTGCCAGCAGCGCCGGAGGGGGCACTGAAGCTTTCTTT.

The chain joins TRBV18 to TRBJ1-3, with 9 bases identical to TRBD1. The V gene's germline CDR1 is KGHSH and CDR2 LQKENI. Trimming took 4 bases from V and 4 from J; bases not matched to a gene: 5. CDR3 length: 15 residues. In DNA, the CDR3 is TGTGCCAGCTCACTGATTGGGACAGGGGGAAACACCATATATTTT. Residues: CASSLIGTGGNTIYF.

The CDR3 protein is CASSILAGGTGELFF. CDR3 coding DNA: TGTGCCAGTAGTATCCTAGCGGGAGGGACCGGGGAGCTGTTTTTT. The chain joins TRBV19 to TRBJ2-2, with 12 bases that match TRBD2. J was trimmed by 5 bases and V by 3 bases; bases with no gene match: 1. The CDR3 sequence is 15 residues long. Germline CDR1 is LNHDA and CDR2 is SQIVND (reference sequence).

The CDR3: CASAREGNQPQHF. The DNA for the CDR3 is TGCGCCAGCGCCAGGGAGGGTAATCAGCCCCAGCATTTT. The J gene is TRBJ1-5, the V gene TRBV4-1; D perhaps matches TRBD1 (5 bases). The CDR3 is made up of 13 amino acids. Germline V gene sequence: CDR1 MGHRA, CDR2 YSYEKL. With 8 bases removed from V and 4 bases from J, the gap between germline ends came to 12 bases.

The chain joins TRBV7-9 to TRBJ2-3; the D is unclear. The CDR3 has 17 residues. Germline V gives CDR1 SEHNR, CDR2 FQNEAQ (reference sequence). V was pared by 4 bases and J by 0 bases, with 17 bases between. CDR3 in DNA: TGTGCCAGCAGCTCATGGGGTGGTAGATCTAGCACAGATACGCAGTATTTT. Its protein is CASSSWGGRSSTDTQYF. The entire variable domain, with the rest obtained from reference TRBV7-9 and TRBJ2-3, is as follows: DTGVSQNPRHKITKRGQNVTFRCDPISEHNRLYWYRQTLGQGPEFLTYFQNEAQLEKSRLLSDRFSAERPKGSFSTLEIQRTEQGDSAMYLCASSSWGGRSSTDTQYFGPGTRLTVL.

The CDR3 is CASRVFSGSSADTQYF. DNA of the CDR3: TGTGCCAGCAGGGTTTTTAGCGGGAGTTCCGCAGATACGCAGTATTTT. This sequence joins TRBV28 and TRBJ2-3, with 9 bases matching TRBD2. J lost 4 bases, V lost 6 bases, and 11 bases had no gene match. This CDR3 comprises 16 residues. The germline CDR1 and CDR2 sequences are MDHEN and SYDVKM.

V and J are TRBV9 and TRBJ2-5, with 13 bases matching TRBD2. Germline CDR1 reads SGDLS; CDR2 reads YYNGEE. V lost 3 bases to trimming and J lost 5 bases; unmatched junction nucleotides: 13. CDR3 length equals 18 residues. The CDR3 DNA is TGTGCCAGCAGCGCTCGGACTAGCGGGAGCCTCAGAGGGGAGACCCAGTACTTC. Amino acid sequence: CASSARTSGSLRGETQYF.

Remarks on this clone: The sample holds other DNA sequences that translate to the same CDR3. The chain employs TRBV28 and TRBJ2-5; maybe TRBD2 (6 bases). The J call may not be correct, given that the DNA end is closer to TRBJ2-7. The germline gives CDR1 MDHEN, CDR2 SYDVKM. The CDR3 extends over 13 amino acids. Written as DNA, the CDR3 is TGTGCCAGCAGTTTAGGGGGGACCTACGAGCAGTACTTC. Protein product: CASSLGGTYEQYF.

This rearrangement joins TRBV7-3 to TRBJ1-2; 7 bases fit TRBD1. Losses at the gene ends were 4 bases for V and 5 bases for J; bases not matched to a gene: 10. Germline CDR1 SGHTA, CDR2 FQGTGA. This CDR3 region has 15 residues. CDR3 loop: CASSYSGGQEYGYTF. The CDR3 nucleotides read TGTGCCAGCAGCTACTCGGGCGGACAGGAGTATGGCTACACCTTC. The full variable domain, with the rest looked up from reference TRBV7-3 and TRBJ1-2, is GAGVSQTPSNKVTEKGKYVELRCDPISGHTALYWYRQSLGQGPEFLIYFQGTGAADDSGLPNDRFFAVRPEGSVSTLKIQRTERGDSAVYLCASSYSGGQEYGYTFGSGTRLTVV.

Turning to this clone: One end of the junction does not line up with germline, which may come from a read error. The rearrangement joins TRBV15 to TRBJ1-1; 7 bases line up with TRBD1. CDR3 length: 13 residues. In germline, CDR1 is LNHNV, CDR2 YYDKDF (reference sequence). The CDR3 here is CATGRGSDTEAFF. In nucleotides, the CDR3 is TGTGCCACCGGCAGGGGGTCAGACACTGAAGCTTTCTTT.

This clone was counted only a few times. The genes are TRBV28 and TRBJ2-7, with a tentative D call TRBD1 (5 bases). The germline V and J ends were trimmed by 5 bases and 0 bases, with 14 bases remaining between them. This CDR3 comprises 15 residues. Germline CDR1 and CDR2: MDHEN and SYDVKM. The CDR3 coding sequence is TGTGCCAGCAGTCCCCCAGGACATATCTCCTACGAGCAGTACTTC. This encodes CASSPPGHISYEQYF.

J is TRBJ1-1 and V is TRBV27, with TRBD1 as a possible D gene (6 bases). Germline V lookup: CDR1 MNHEY, CDR2 SMNVEV (reference sequence). Trimming cost V 5 bases and J 3 bases, with 19 bases left between them. The CDR3 has 16 amino acids. CDR3 protein: CASSPQGSAGDTEAFF. The CDR3 nucleotides are TGTGCCAGCAGTCCTCAGGGGTCCGCAGGGGACACTGAAGCTTTCTTT.

The chain is built from TRBV28 and TRBJ2-3; D is unclear. Germline V gene lookup returns CDR1 MDHEN and CDR2 SYDVKM. The CDR3 has 15 amino acids. V was pared by 3 bases and J by 0 bases, with 10 bases between. CDR3 region: CASSFAQESTDTQYF. The DNA for the CDR3 is TGTGCCAGCAGTTTTGCCCAGGAGAGCACAGATACGCAGTATTTT.

The J gene is TRBJ2-7, the V gene TRBV2, with a possible D match to TRBD1 (6 bases). This CDR3 has 14 residues. The germline V gene encodes CDR1 SNHLY and CDR2 FYNNEI. The germline V and J ends were trimmed by 3 bases and 2 bases, with 11 bases remaining between them. The CDR3 DNA follows: TGTGCCAGCAGTGATAGACAGGTCCCCTACGAGCAGTACTTC. The encoded protein is CASSDRQVPYEQYF.

V usage is TRBV7-2 and J usage is TRBJ2-2, with 8 bases identical to TRBD2. Germline V lookup: CDR1 SGHTA, CDR2 FQGNSA. The V segment lost 8 bases and the J segment 5 bases; nucleotides outside the gene matches: 7. The CDR3 sequence is 14 residues long. This chain's CDR3 is CASGSGSRTGELFF. The DNA of the CDR3 is TGTGCCAGCGGGAGCGGGAGCAGGACCGGGGAGCTGTTTTTT. Combining the CDR3 with reference TRBV7-2 and TRBJ2-2 gives the whole variable domain GAGVSQSPSNKVTEKGKDVELRCDPISGHTALYWYRQSLGQGLEFLIYFQGNSAPDKSGLPSDRFSAERTGGSVSTLTIQRTQQEDSAVYLCASGSGSRTGELFFGEGSRLTVL.

This chain connects TRBV30 to TRBJ2-3; unclear D gene. The V end was cut by 4 bases, the J end by 1 base, with 6 bases between. This CDR3 region has 12 residues. The germline CDR1 and CDR2 sequences are GTSNPN and SVGIG (reference sequence). CDR3 bases: TGTGCCTGGAACCTACGCACAGATACGCAGTATTTT. It encodes CAWNLRTDTQYF.

The rearrangement links TRBV21-1 to TRBJ1-1; the table's D gene call, TRBD1, was not cross checked with the DNA. TRBV21-1 is a pseudogene locus. The CDR3 covers 17 residues. CDR3 bases: TGTGCCAGCAGCCCTCCGGGACAGGGGGAAAGGAACACTGAAGCTTTCTTT. Amino acids: CASSPPGQGERNTEAFF.